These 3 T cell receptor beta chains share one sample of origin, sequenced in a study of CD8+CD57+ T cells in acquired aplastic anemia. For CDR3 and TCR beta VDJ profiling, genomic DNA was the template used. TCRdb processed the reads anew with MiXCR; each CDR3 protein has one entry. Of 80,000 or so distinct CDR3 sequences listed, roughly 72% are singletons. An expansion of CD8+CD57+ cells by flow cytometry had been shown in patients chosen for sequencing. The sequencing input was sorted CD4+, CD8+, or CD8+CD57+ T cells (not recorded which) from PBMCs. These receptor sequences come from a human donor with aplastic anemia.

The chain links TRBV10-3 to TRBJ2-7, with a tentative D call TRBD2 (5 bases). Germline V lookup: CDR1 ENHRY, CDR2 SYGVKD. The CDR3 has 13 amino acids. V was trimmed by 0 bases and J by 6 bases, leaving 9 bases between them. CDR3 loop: CAISESTRGEQYF. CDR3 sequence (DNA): TGTGCCATCAGTGAGTCCACTCGGGGCGAGCAGTACTTC.

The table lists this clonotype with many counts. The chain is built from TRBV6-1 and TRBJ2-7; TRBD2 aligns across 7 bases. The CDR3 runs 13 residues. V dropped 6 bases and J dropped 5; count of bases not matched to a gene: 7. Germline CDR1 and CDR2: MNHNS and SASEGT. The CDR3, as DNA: TGTGCCAGCAGGGGAGGACTAGTCCACGAGCAGTACTTC. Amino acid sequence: CASRGGLVHEQYF.

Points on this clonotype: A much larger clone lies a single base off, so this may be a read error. The CDR3 region is CASSGDRGITEQCF. CDR3 sequence (DNA): TGTGCCAGCAGTGGGGACAGGGGGATTACCGAGCAGTGCTTC. The genes are TRBV6-1 and TRBJ2-7, with 11 bases matching TRBD1. This CDR3 comprises 14 residues. CDR1 is MNHNS, CDR2 SASEGT, per germline.